Below are 9 T cell receptor beta chains sequenced from a single sample in a study of shared clonotypes between healthy human individuals. The assay was immunoSEQ multiplex PCR, and TCRdb's table has in-frame clones only and misses some. The sample consists of some 2,000,000 clones, 90% to 96% of them appearing once. The sequencing sample was made of naive CD4+ T cells sorted from blood. As to subset: CD45RA+ positively selected. The receptors shown here come from a man between 18 and 35 years old in good health.

This sequence joins TRBV5-4 and TRBJ2-1, with 13 bases fitting TRBD2. Germline CDR1 is SGHNT and CDR2 is YYREEE (reference sequence). The V and J ends lost 0 bases and 5 bases, in that order; junction bases with no gene match: 2. This CDR3 has 16 amino acids. The CDR3 DNA follows: TGTGCCAGCAGCTTGGCGGGACTAGCGGGAAACAATGAGCAGTTCTTC. As protein: CASSLAGLAGNNEQFF.

V usage is TRBV9 and J usage is TRBJ2-7, with D possibly TRBD1 on 5 matching bases. Trimming shortened V by 0 bases and J by 3 bases, and 16 bases separated the two germline ends. Germline assignment: CDR1 SGDLS and CDR2 YYNGEE. The CDR3 spans 16 residues. CDR3 in amino acids: CASSVVSRVKYYEQYF. The CDR3 DNA reads as TGTGCCAGCAGCGTAGTATCCAGGGTGAAGTACTACGAGCAGTACTTC.

In regard to this clone: Within the sample, other DNA sequences also encode this same CDR3. The chain uses TRBV6-5 and TRBJ1-2; unclear D gene. The CDR3 length is 12 residues. Germline V CDR1 and CDR2: MNHEY, SVGAGI. Trimming removed 0 bases at V and 4 bases at J, with 3 bases between. The CDR3 is CASSYSGYGYTF. CDR3 in DNA: TGTGCCAGCAGTTACTCCGGCTATGGCTACACCTTC.

J is TRBJ2-2 and V is TRBV6-4; no clear D. From germline, CDR1 is MRHNA and CDR2 SNTAGT. The CDR3 totals 15 residues. V was shortened by 6 bases and J by 6 bases, with 17 bases between the two germline ends. The chain's CDR3 is CASSFDTGSAGELFF. In DNA, the CDR3 is TGTGCCAGCAGCTTTGATACCGGGTCCGCCGGGGAGCTGTTTTTT.

The chain carries TRBV28 and TRBJ1-2; D unclear. Between the trimmed V and J ends, which lost 6 bases and 8 bases, there was a span of 13 bases. CDR1 and CDR2 (germline): MDHEN, SYDVKM. The CDR3 has 12 residues. This CDR3 is CASSRREWGYTF. CDR3 bases: TGTGCCAGCAGCCGGCGCGAATGGGGCTACACCTTC.

This clone was seen only a few times. The chain combines TRBV29-1 with TRBJ1-1; unclear D gene. Trimming shortened V by 2 bases and J by 1 base, and 14 bases separated the two germline ends. Germline V lookup: CDR1 SQVTM, CDR2 ANQGSEA. The CDR3 extends over 15 amino acids. CDR3 DNA sequence: TGCAGCGTTGAACAAGGTTTTACGGCGAACACTGAAGCTTTCTTT. This gives the protein CSVEQGFTANTEAFF. The variable domain in full, with the rest retrieved from reference TRBV29-1 and TRBJ1-1, is SAVISQKPSRDICQRGTSLTIQCQVDSQVTMMFWYRQQPGQSLTLIATANQGSEATYESGFVIDKFPISRPNLTFSTLTVSNMSPEDSSIYLCSVEQGFTANTEAFFGQGTRLTVV.

The rearrangement joins TRBV29-1 to TRBJ2-1; TRBD2 might be the D (6 bases). There are 13 residues in the CDR3. CDR1 and CDR2 from the germline V gene are SQVTM and ANQGSEA. V was clipped by 5 bases and J by 4 bases, with 12 bases between them. CDR3 nucleotides: TGCAGCGTTCTCGGTAGCGGTTACAATGAGCAGTTCTTC. It specifies CSVLGSGYNEQFF.

The V call is TRBV14, the J call TRBJ2-2; 7 bases line up with TRBD1. This CDR3 spans 15 amino acids. The V gene's germline CDR1 is SGHDN and CDR2 FVKESK. V lost 6 bases to trimming and J lost 0 bases; unmatched junction nucleotides: 4. The CDR3, as DNA: TGTGCCAGCAGTTCCGGGACAGCGAACACCGGGGAGCTGTTTTTT. It encodes CASSSGTANTGELFF.

J is TRBJ1-5 and V is TRBV2, with no clear D. This CDR3 spans 11 amino acids. Trimming took off 5 bases at V and 9 bases at J, with 8 bases between the two ends. CDR1 is SNHLY and CDR2 is FYNNEI in the germline V gene. CDR3 bases: TGTGCCAGCAGTTCAAGTGGGCCCCAGCATTTT. Its translation is CASSSSGPQHF. The full variable domain, in which reference TRBV2 and TRBJ1-5 provide the parts outside the CDR3, is EPEVTQTPSHQVTQMGQEVILRCVPISNHLYFYWYRQILGQKVEFLVSFYNNEISEKSEIFDDQFSVERPDGSNFTLKIRSTKLEDSAMYFCASSSSGPQHFGDGTRLSIL.